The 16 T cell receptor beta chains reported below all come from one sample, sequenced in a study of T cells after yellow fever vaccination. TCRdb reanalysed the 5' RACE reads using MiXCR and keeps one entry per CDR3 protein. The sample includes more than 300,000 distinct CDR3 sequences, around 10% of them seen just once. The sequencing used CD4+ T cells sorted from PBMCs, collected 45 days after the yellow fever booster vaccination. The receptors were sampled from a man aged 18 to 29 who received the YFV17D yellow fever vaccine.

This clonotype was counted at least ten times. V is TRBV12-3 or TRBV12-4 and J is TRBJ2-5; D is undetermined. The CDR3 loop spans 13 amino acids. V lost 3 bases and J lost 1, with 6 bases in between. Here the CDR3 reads CASSFRGQETQYF. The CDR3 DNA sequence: TGTGCCAGCAGTTTTCGTGGCCAAGAGACCCAGTACTTC.

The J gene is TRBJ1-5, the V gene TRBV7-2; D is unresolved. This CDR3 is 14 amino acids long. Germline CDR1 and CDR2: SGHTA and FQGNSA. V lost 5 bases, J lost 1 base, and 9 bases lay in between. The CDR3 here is CASSPRWSNQPQHF. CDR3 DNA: TGTGCCAGCAGCCCTCGATGGAGCAATCAGCCCCAGCATTTT.

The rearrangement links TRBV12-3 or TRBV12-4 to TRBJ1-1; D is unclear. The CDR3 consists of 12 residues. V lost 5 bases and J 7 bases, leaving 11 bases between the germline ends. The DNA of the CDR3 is TGTGCCAGCAGTCTCCCCCCAAGTGAAGCTTTCTTT. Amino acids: CASSLPPSEAFF.

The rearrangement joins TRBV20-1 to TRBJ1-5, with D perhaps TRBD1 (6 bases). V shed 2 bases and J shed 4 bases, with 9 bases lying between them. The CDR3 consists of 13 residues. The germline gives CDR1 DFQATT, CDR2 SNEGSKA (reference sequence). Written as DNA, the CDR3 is TGCAGTGCTAGACGGGACACTAATCAGCCCCAGCATTTT. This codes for CSARRDTNQPQHF.

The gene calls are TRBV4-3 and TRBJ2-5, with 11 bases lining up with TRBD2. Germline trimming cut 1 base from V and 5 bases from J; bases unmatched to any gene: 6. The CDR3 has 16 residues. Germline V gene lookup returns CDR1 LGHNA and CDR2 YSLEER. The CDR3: CASSQGASGGLETQYF. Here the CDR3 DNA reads TGCGCCAGCAGCCAAGGGGCTAGCGGGGGGTTGGAGACCCAGTACTTC.

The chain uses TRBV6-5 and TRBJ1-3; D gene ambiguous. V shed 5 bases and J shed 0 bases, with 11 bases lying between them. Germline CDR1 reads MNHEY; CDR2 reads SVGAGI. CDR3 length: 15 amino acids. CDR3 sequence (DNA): TGTGCCAGCAGTCAGACGTTGCGCTCTGGAAACACCATATATTTT. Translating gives CASSQTLRSGNTIYF.

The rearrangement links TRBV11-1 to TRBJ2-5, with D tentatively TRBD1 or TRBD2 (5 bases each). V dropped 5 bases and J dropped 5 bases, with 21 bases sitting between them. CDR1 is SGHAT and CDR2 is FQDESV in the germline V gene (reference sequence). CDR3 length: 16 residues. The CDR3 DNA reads TGTGCCAGCAGCCTCTGGGTGGGGACCAGCAGTGAGACCCAGTACTTC. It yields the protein CASSLWVGTSSETQYF.

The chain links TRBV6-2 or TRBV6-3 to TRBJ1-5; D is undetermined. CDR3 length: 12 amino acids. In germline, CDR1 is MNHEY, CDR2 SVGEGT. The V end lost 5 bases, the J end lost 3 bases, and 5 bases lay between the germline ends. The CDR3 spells CASSHNNQPQHF. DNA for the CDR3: TGTGCCAGCAGTCACAACAATCAGCCCCAGCATTTT.

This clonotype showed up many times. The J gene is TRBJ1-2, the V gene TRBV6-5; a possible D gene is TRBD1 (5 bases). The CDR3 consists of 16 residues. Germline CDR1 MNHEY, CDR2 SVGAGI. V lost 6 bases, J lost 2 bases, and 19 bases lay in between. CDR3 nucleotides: TGTGCCAGCAGGCGAATCCGATTAGGGGAAAACTATGGCTACACCTTC. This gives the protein CASRRIRLGENYGYTF.

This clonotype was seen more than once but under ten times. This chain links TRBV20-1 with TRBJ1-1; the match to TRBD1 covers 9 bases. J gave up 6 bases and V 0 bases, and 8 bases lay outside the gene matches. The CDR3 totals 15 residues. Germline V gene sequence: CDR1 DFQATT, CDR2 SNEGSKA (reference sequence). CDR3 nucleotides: TGCAGTGCTAGAGACTATCGACAGGGGGGGTCTGAAGCTTTCTTT. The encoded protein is CSARDYRQGGSEAFF.

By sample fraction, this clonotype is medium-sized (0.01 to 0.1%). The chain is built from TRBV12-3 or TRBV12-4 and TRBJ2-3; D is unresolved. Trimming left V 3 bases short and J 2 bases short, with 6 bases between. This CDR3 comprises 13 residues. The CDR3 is CASSLSSTDTQYF. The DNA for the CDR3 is TGTGCCAGCAGTTTGTCCTCCACAGATACGCAGTATTTT.

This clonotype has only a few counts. CDR3 region: CASSPGQARGYYEQYF. CDR3 nucleotide sequence: TGTGCCAGCAGTCCCGGCCAGGCTAGAGGATACTACGAGCAGTACTTC. This sequence joins TRBV6-2 or TRBV6-3 and TRBJ2-7; D remains ambiguous. V was trimmed by 5 bases and J by 3 bases, leaving 20 bases between them. Germline lookup yields CDR1 MNHEY and CDR2 SVGEGT. This CDR3 has 16 residues.

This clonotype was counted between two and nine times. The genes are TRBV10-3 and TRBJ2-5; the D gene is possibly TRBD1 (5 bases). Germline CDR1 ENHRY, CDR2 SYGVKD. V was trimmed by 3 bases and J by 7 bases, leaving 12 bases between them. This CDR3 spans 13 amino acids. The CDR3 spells CAISEGERGTQYF. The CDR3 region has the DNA TGTGCCATCAGTGAAGGGGAACGCGGGACCCAGTACTTC.

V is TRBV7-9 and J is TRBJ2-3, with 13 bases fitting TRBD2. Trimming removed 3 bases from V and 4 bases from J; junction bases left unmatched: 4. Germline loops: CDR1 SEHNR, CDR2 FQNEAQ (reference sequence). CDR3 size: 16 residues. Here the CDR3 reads CASSLGTSGVSDTQYF. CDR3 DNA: TGTGCCAGCAGCTTGGGGACTAGCGGGGTTTCAGATACGCAGTATTTT.

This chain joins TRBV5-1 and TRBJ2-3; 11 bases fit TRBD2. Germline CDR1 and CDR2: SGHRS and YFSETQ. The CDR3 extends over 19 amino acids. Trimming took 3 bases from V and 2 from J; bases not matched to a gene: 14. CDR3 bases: TGCGCCAGCAGCTCGAGAAAGGTTCTAGCGGGGGGTTCCACAGATACGCAGTATTTT. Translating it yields CASSSRKVLAGGSTDTQYF.

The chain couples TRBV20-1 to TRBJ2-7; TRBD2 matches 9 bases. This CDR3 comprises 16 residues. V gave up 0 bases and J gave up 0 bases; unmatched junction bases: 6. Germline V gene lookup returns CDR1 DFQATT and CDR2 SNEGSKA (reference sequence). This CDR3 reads CSARDRGAGGSYEQYF. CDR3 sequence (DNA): TGCAGTGCTAGAGATCGTGGAGCGGGGGGCTCCTACGAGCAGTACTTC.